This is a list of T cell receptor beta chains from one sample in a study of shared clonotypes between healthy human individuals. The protocol was immunoSEQ multiplex PCR, while the TCRdb copy is restricted to in-frame clones and leaves out a portion. The table includes hundreds of thousands of clones, about 80% detected once. Source material: memory CD4+ T cells sorted from blood. These receptors came from a woman in her twenties or thirties in good health. CDR3s include the opening cysteine and the closing phenylalanine or tryptophan. A D gene is named only where the DNA matches it firmly. Clone size, where shown, is once, few, many, or a class for clones that have expanded.

>few|.|TRBV7-9|TRBJ1-2
CASSLAGGYGYTF
TGTGCCAGCAGCTTAGCCGGGGGATATGGCTACACCTTC
>.|.|TRBV2|TRBJ2-1
CASSDGISYNEQFF
TGTGCCAGCAGTGATGGGATTAGTTACAATGAGCAGTTCTTC
>.|TRBD2|TRBV28|TRBJ2-7
CASSAPGRTVNEQYF
TGTGCCAGCAGTGCCCCCGGGAGGACGGTAAACGAGCAGTACTTC
>few|TRBD2|TRBV7-9|TRBJ2-7
CASSLLWTSGTSYEQYF
TGTGCCAGCAGCTTGCTCTGGACTAGCGGAACCTCCTACGAGCAGTACTTC
>.|.|TRBV6-1|TRBJ1-2
CASKSALYGYTF
TGTGCCAGCAAATCGGCCCTCTATGGCTACACCTTC
>.|.|TRBV6-5|TRBJ2-7
CASSFLTGYEQYF
TGTGCCAGCAGTTTCTTGACAGGCTACGAGCAGTACTTC
>.|.|TRBV7-4|TRBJ2-5
CASSPSWQGGETQYF
TGTGCCAGCAGCCCTTCTTGGCAGGGTGGAGAGACCCAGTACTTC
>.|.|TRBV28|TRBJ1-5
CASSLPTALGNQPQHF
TGTGCCAGCAGTTTACCGACAGCCCTAGGCAATCAGCCCCAGCATTTT
>many|.|TRBV29-1|TRBJ1-1
CSVSQGEGTEAFF
TGCAGCGTCTCACAGGGCGAGGGGACTGAAGCTTTCTTT
>few|.|TRBV19|TRBJ2-4
CASKGGLAKNIQYF
TGTGCCTCAAAGGGGGGTTTAGCCAAAAACATTCAGTACTTC
>.|.|TRBV11-2|TRBJ1-1
CASSTWTVNTEAFF
TGTGCCAGCAGCACCTGGACGGTGAACACTGAAGCTTTCTTT
>once|.|TRBV7-2|TRBJ2-7
CASSLGPPPLGEQYF
TGTGCCAGCAGCTTAGGGCCTCCTCCGCTGGGAGAGCAGTACTTC
>once|.|TRBV5-6|TRBJ2-1
CASSLGGLGTPNNEQFF
TGTGCCAGCAGCTTGGGGGGCCTCGGTACCCCGAACAATGAGCAGTTCTTC
>.|.|TRBV6-5|TRBJ2-7
CASSNSLGSYEQYF
TGTGCCAGCAGTAACTCACTAGGATCCTACGAGCAGTACTTC
>.|.|TRBV28|TRBJ2-7
CASSLELGPREQYF
TGTGCCAGCAGTTTAGAACTAGGGCCCCGGGAGCAGTACTTC
>.|.|TRBV29-1|TRBJ1-2
CSAYQGGTSYGYTF
TGCAGCGCCTACCAGGGAGGGACGAGCTATGGCTACACCTTC
>.|.|TRBV5-4|TRBJ2-5
CASSGGAGGSYQETQYF
TGTGCCAGCAGCGGCGGGGCAGGGGGTTCTTACCAAGAGACCCAGTACTTC
>.|.|TRBV5-4|TRBJ2-5
CASSFPGGRETQYF
TGTGCCAGCAGCTTTCCAGGGGGGAGGGAGACCCAGTACTTC
>.|.|TRBV4-2|TRBJ1-5
CASSQGTDSNQPQHF
TGTGCCAGCAGCCAAGGGACAGATAGCAATCAGCCCCAGCATTTT
>few|TRBD1|TRBV7-3|TRBJ1-5
CASSFLSPGQGRNQPQHF
TGTGCCAGCAGCTTCTTAAGCCCGGGACAGGGGCGCAATCAGCCCCAGCATTTT
>.|.|TRBV6-5|TRBJ1-3
CASSNHPSSGNTIYF
TGTGCCAGCAGTAACCATCCAAGCTCTGGAAACACCATATATTTT
>.|.|TRBV6-6|TRBJ1-4
CASSYSPGGTNEKLFF
TGTGCCAGCAGTTACTCCCCTGGGGGGACTAATGAAAAACTGTTTTTT
>.|.|TRBV19|TRBJ2-1
CASSIGHSSPGRGTLNGQFF
TGTGCCAGTAGTATTGGCCACTCCTCCCCCGGTAGGGGAACCCTCAATGGGCAGTTCTTC
>.|TRBD1|TRBV10-3|TRBJ2-7
CATLADRSPYEQYF
TGTGCCACGCTCGCGGACAGGTCACCCTACGAGCAGTACTTC
>.|TRBD2|TRBV6-1|TRBJ2-7
CASSEGTSQVFFYEQYF
TGTGCCAGCAGTGAAGGGACTAGCCAGGTATTTTTCTACGAGCAGTACTTC
>.|.|TRBV7-8|TRBJ1-4
CASSSFRRQDEKLFF
TGTGCCAGCAGCTCCTTCCGGCGACAGGATGAAAAACTGTTTTTT
>once|.|TRBV7-8|TRBJ2-7
CASRLAPNGVGEQYF
TGTGCCAGCAGATTGGCTCCAAATGGAGTGGGCGAGCAGTACTTC
>.|.|TRBV28|TRBJ2-7
CASSSPGRWYEQYF
TGTGCCAGCAGTAGCCCCGGTCGGTGGTACGAGCAGTACTTC
>.|.|TRBV7-9|TRBJ2-2
CASSSGTTATGELFF
TGTGCCAGCAGCTCGGGGACAACCGCTACTGGGGAGCTGTTTTTT
>few|.|TRBV12-5|TRBJ2-1
CASGLGGSEANEQFF
TGTGCTAGTGGTTTGGGGGGCAGCGAGGCCAATGAGCAGTTCTTC
>.|.|TRBV29-1|TRBJ1-5
CSGGESNQPQHF
TGCAGCGGGGGGGAGAGCAATCAGCCCCAGCATTTT
>.|TRBD1|TRBV28|TRBJ1-5
CASSSLRGKGNQPQHF
TGTGCCAGCAGTTCCCTCAGGGGGAAGGGCAATCAGCCCCAGCATTTT
>.|.|TRBV25-1|TRBJ2-7
CASSGSYEQYF
TGTGCCAGCAGTGGGTCCTACGAGCAGTACTTC
>.|TRBD1|TRBV30|TRBJ2-3
CAWSARQGSTDTQYF
TGTGCCTGGAGTGCTAGACAGGGTAGCACAGATACGCAGTATTTT
>once|.|TRBV18|TRBJ1-4
CASSPPTAGRGEKLFF
TGTGCCAGCTCACCCCCTACGGCGGGGCGGGGTGAAAAACTGTTTTTT
>.|TRBD1|TRBV28|TRBJ2-7
CASKRTGDTYEQYF
TGTGCCAGCAAAAGGACAGGGGATACCTACGAGCAGTACTTC
>.|TRBD1|TRBV25-1|TRBJ1-1
CASSESLGQGTEAFF
TGTGCCAGCAGTGAGAGCTTGGGACAGGGCACTGAAGCTTTCTTT
>.|TRBD1|TRBV5-1|TRBJ2-5
CASSRHRQGRETQYF
TGCGCCAGCAGCCGTCACCGACAGGGGCGAGAGACCCAGTACTTC
>.|TRBD2|TRBV18|TRBJ2-7
CASSSTSGYEQYF
TGTGCCAGCTCATCGACTAGCGGGTACGAGCAGTACTTC
>.|.|TRBV2|TRBJ1-1
CASSEGLPTEAFF
TGTGCCAGCAGTGAAGGCCTGCCCACTGAAGCTTTCTTT
>.|.|TRBV7-2|TRBJ1-1
CASSYDRVNTEAFF
TGTGCCAGCAGTTACGACAGAGTGAACACTGAAGCTTTCTTT
>.|TRBD2|TRBV5-1|TRBJ2-7
CASSLGSPSGSQSEQYF
TGCGCCAGCAGCTTGGGTTCCCCTAGCGGGAGTCAAAGCGAGCAGTACTTC
>.|.|TRBV7-2|TRBJ1-1
CASSFPRDTEAFF
TGTGCCAGCAGCTTCCCCCGTGACACTGAAGCTTTCTTT
>few|TRBD2|TRBV6-4|TRBJ2-3
CATSGLAATLGSFTDTQYF
TGTGCCACAAGTGGACTAGCGGCTACCTTAGGGAGCTTCACAGATACGCAGTATTTT
>.|TRBD2|TRBV7-7|TRBJ2-2
CASSLVAGAYTGELFF
TGTGCCAGCAGCTTAGTAGCGGGAGCTTACACCGGGGAGCTGTTTTTT
>.|TRBD1|TRBV2|TRBJ1-5
CASLGTGDNQPQHF
TGTGCCAGCTTAGGGACAGGGGATAATCAGCCCCAGCATTTT
>once|.|TRBV28|TRBJ1-1
CASSLGGGMSGEAFF
TGTGCCAGCAGTCTGGGGGGTGGTATGTCAGGTGAAGCTTTCTTT
>.|.|TRBV5-1|TRBJ2-1
CASRSGWANNEQFF
TGCGCCAGCAGGTCAGGGTGGGCAAACAATGAGCAGTTCTTC